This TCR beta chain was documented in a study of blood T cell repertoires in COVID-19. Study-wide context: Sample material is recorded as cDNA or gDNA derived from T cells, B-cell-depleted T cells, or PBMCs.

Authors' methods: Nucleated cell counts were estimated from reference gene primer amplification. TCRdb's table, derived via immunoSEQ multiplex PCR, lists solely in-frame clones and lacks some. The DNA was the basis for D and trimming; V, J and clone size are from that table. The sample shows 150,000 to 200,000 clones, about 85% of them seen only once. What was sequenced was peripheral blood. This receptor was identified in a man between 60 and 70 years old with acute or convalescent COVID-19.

CDR3 loop: CASSLDGGAEDTQYF. In DNA, the CDR3 is TGTGCCAGCAGCTTAGACGGGGGGGCTGAAGATACGCAGTATTTT. The gene calls are TRBV11-2 and TRBJ2-3, with 8 bases aligning to TRBD2. J lost 5 bases, V lost 0 bases, and 4 bases had no gene match. The germline V gene has CDR1 SGHAT and CDR2 FQNNGV. CDR3 length equals 15 residues.